The next 3 T cell receptor beta chains were all read from a single sample in a study of ipilimumab plus nivolumab after autologous stem cell transplantation (dated by TCRdb to the early 2020s). The library was obtained by the immunoSEQ multiplex PCR assay. TCRdb retrieved this table from immuneACCESS and kept in-frame rearrangements only. Not all clones are present; in checked studies, unresolved V genes account for under half, and no reason is known for the remainder. Recorded for this sample are 15,000 or so clones; around 81% of them occurred a single time. The top ten clones comprise under 25% of the sample. The specimen comprised PBMCs, sampled in a trial of ipilimumab plus nivolumab as post-transplant consolidation. Receptors originate from a male donor with diffuse large B-cell lymphoma.

The rearrangement joins TRBV6-6 to TRBJ1-1; D not certain. From germline, CDR1 is MNHNY and CDR2 SVGAGI (reference sequence). Trimming took off 2 bases at V and 3 bases at J, with 7 bases between the two ends. This CDR3 is built from 13 residues. In DNA, the CDR3 is TGTGCCAGCAGTTACGTCCCGGACACTGAAGCTTTCTTT. Protein product: CASSYVPDTEAFF.

This clone showed up just once. CDR3 nucleotides: TGTGCCAGCAGTGACTCATTTTCTTTTTACAATGAGCAGTTCTTC. It encodes CASSDSFSFYNEQFF. This chain connects TRBV6-4 to TRBJ2-1; no firm D call. V shed 0 bases and J shed 4 bases, with 10 bases lying between them. CDR1 and CDR2 (germline): MRHNA, SNTAGT. The CDR3 contains 15 residues.

The chain combines TRBV6-6 with TRBJ2-4; TRBD1 agrees at 8 bases. CDR1 MNHNY and CDR2 SVGAGI come from the germline V gene (reference sequence). The CDR3 extends over 15 amino acids. V was pared by 7 bases and J by 3 bases, with 8 bases of the junction left unmatched. The CDR3 DNA reads TGTGCCAGCAACAAGGACAGGGCGGGCAAAAACATTCAGTACTTC. Translating gives CASNKDRAGKNIQYF.